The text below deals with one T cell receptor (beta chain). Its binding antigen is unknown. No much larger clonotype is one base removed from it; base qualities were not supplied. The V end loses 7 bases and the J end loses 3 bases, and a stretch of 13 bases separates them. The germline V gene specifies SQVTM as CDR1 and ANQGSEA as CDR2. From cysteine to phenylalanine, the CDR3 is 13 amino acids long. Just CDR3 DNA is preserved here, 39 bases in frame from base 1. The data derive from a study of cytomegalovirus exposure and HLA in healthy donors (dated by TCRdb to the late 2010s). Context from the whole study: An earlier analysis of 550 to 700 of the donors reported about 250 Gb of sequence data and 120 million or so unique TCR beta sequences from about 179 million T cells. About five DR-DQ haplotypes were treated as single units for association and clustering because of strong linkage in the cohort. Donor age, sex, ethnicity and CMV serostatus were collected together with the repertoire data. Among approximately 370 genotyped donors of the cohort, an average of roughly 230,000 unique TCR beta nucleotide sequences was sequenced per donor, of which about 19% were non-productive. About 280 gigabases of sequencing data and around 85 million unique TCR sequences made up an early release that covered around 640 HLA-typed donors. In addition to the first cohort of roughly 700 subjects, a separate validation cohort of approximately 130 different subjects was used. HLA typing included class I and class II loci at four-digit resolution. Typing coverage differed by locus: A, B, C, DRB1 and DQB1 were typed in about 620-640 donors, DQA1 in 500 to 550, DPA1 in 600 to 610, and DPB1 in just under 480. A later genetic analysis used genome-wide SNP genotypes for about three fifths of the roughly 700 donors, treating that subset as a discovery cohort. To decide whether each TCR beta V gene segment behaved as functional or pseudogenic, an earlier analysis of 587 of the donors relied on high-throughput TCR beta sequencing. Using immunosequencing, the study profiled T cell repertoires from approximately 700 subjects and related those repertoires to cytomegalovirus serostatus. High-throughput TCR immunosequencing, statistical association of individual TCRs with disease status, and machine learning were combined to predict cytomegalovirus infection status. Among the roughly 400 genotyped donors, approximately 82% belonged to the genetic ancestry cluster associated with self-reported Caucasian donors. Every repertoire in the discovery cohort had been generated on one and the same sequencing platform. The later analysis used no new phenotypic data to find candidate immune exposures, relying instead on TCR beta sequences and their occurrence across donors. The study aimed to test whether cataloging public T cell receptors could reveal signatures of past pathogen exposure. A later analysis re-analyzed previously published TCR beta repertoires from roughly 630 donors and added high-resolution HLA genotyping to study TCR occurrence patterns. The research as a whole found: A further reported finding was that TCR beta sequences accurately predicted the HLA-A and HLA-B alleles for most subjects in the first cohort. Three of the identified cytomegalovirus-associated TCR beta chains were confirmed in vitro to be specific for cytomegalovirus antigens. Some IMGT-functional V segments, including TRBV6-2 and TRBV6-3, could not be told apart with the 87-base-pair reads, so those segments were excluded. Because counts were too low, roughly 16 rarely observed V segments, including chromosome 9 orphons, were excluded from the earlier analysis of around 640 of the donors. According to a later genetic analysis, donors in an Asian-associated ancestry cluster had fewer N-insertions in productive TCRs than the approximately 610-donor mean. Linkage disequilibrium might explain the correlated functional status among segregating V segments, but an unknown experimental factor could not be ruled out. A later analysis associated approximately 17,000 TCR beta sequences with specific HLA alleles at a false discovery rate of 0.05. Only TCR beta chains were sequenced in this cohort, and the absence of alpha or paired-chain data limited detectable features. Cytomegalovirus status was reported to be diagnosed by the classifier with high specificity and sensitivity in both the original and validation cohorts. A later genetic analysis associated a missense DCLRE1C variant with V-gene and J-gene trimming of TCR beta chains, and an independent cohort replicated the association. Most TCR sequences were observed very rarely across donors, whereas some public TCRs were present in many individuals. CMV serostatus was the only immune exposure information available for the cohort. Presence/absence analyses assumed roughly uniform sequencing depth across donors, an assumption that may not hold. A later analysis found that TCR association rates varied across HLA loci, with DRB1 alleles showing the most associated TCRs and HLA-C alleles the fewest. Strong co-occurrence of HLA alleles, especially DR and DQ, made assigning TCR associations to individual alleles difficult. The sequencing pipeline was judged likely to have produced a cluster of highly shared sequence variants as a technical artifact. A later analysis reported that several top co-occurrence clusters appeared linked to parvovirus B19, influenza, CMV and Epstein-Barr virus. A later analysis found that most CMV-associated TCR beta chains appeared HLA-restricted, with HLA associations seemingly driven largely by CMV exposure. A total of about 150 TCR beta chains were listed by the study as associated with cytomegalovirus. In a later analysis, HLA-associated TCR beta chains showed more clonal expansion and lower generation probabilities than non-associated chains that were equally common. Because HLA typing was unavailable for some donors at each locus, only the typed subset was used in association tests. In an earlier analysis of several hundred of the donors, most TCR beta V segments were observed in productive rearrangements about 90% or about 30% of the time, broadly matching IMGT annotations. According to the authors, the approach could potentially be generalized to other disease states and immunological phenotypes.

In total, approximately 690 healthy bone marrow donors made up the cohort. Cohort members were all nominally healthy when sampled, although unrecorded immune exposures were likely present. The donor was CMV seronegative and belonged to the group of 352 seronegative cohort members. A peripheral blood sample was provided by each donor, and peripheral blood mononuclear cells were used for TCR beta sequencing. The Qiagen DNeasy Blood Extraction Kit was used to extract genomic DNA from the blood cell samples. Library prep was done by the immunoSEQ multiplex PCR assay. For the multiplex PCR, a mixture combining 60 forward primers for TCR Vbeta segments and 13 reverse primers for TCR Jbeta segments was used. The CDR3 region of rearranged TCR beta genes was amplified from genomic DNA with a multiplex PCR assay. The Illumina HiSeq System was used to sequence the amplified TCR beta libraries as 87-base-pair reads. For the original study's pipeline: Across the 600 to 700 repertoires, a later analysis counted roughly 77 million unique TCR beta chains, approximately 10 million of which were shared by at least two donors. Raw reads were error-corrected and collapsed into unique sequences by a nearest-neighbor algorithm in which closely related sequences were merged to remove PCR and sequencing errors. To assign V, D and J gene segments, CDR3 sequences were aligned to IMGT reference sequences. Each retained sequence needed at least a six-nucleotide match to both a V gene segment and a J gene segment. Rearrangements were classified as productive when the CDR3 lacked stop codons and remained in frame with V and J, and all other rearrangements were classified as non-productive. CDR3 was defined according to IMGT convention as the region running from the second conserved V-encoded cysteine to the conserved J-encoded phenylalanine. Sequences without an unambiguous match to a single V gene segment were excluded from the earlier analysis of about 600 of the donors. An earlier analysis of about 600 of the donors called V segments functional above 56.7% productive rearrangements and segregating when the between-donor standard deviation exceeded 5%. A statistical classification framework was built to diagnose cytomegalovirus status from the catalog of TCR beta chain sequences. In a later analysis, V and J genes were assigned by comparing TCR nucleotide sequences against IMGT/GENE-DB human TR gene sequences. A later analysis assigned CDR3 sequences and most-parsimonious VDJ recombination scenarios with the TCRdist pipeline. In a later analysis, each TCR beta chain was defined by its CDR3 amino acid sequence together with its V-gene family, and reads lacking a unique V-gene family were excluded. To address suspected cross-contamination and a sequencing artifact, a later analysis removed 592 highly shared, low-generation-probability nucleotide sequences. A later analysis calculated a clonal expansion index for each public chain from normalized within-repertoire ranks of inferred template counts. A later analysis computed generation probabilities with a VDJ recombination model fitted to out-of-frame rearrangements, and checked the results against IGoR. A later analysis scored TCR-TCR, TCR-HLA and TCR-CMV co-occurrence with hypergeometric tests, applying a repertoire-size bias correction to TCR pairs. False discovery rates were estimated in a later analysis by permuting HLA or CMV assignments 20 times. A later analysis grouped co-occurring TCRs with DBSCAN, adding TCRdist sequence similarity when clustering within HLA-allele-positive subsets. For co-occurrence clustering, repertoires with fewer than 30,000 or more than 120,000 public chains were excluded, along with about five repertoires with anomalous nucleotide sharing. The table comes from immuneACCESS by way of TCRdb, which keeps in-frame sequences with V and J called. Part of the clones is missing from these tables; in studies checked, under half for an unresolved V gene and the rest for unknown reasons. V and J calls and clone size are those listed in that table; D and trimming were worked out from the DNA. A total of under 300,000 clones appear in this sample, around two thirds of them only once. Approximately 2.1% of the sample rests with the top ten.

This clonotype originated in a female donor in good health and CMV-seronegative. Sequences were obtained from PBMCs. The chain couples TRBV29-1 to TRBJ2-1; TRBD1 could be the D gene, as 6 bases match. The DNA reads TGCAGCGCCACCGGGACAAACTACAATGAGCAGTTCTTC. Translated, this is CSATGTNYNEQFF.